This T cell receptor (beta chain) was documented in a study of PD-1 blockade in classical Hodgkin lymphoma. This table comes from immunoSEQ multiplex PCR, and its TCRdb copy is limited to in-frame clones, with some not included. Here the sample spans roughly 46,000 clones, roughly 80% being singletons. Indicated time point: cycle 4 day 1 (C4D1), after about 6 weeks of nivolumab. Brentuximab vedotin exposure varied, and every patient relapsed after autologous stem cell transplantation. The CDR3 sequence is 15 residues long. V lost 4 bases to trimming and J lost 6 bases; unmatched junction nucleotides: 9. CDR1 is SGHAT and CDR2 is FQNNGV in the germline V gene. Study outcomes and limitations: Newly diagnosed patients reportedly had lower baseline TCR diversity than healthy donors. Complete responders started with a diversity level that resembled newly diagnosed patients at baseline.

This clone is a singleton in its sample. Its antigen is currently unknown. The starting material was peripheral blood mononuclear cells (PBMCs), obtained before the fourth cycle of nivolumab. This sequence was found in a human donor with classical Hodgkin lymphoma. The chain couples TRBV11-2 to TRBJ2-3, with 8 bases lining up with TRBD2. Here the CDR3 DNA reads TGTGCCAGCAGCTCCTTACTAGCGGAGAAGGATACGCAGTATTTT. Protein sequence: CASSSLLAEKDTQYF. The full variable domain, its missing parts supplied by reference TRBV11-2 and TRBJ2-3, is EAGVAQSPRYKIIEKRQSVAFWCNPISGHATLYWYQQILGQGPKLLIQFQNNGVVDDSQLPKDRFSAERLKGVDSTLKIQPAKLEDSAVYLCASSSLLAEKDTQYFGPGTRLTVL.